The clone carrying this T cell receptor beta chain was detected only a few times. The CDR3 is made up of 15 amino acids. Per the germline V gene, CDR1 is SEHNR and CDR2 is FQNEAQ (reference sequence). V lost 5 bases to trimming and J lost 2 bases, with 16 bases between them. These data come from a study of T cells in Graves' hyperthyroidism and ophthalmopathy. Authors of the study amplified TCR beta CDR3 regions from RNA transcripts. The HTBI set primed first-round TCR CDR3 RT-PCR. TCRdb reanalysed the multiplex PCR reads using MiXCR and keeps one entry per CDR3 protein. The sample shows hundreds of thousands of distinct CDR3 sequences, around 38% of them seen only once.

Sequenced input: blood. This TCR came from a man younger than 30 with Graves' hyperthyroidism. The chain combines TRBV7-9 with TRBJ2-7; D is undetermined. The CDR3 region has the DNA TGTGCCAGCAGCCCGCTTTTATCTGACGCCTACGAGCAGTACTTC. Its translation: CASSPLLSDAYEQYF.